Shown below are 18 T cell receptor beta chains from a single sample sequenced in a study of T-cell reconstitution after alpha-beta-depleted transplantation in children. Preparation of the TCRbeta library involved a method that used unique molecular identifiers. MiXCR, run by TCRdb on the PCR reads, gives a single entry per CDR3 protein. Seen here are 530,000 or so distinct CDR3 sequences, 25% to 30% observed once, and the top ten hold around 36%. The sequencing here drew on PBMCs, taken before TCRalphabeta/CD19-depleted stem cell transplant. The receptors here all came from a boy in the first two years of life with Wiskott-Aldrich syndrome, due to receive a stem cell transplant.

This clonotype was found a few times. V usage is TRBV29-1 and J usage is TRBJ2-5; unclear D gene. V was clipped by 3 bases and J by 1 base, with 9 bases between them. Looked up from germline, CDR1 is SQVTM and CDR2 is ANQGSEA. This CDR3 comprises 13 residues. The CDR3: CSVDPGTQETQYF. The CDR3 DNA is TGCAGCGTTGATCCGGGTACCCAAGAGACCCAGTACTTC.

This chain's CDR3 is CASSTQTSGRASETQYF. In DNA, the CDR3 is TGTGCCAGCAGCACACAGACTAGCGGGAGGGCCTCAGAGACCCAGTACTTC. The genes are TRBV7-2 and TRBJ2-5; 14 bases line up with TRBD2. The V segment lost 5 bases and the J segment 4 bases; nucleotides outside the gene matches: 9. Looked up from germline, CDR1 is SGHTA and CDR2 is FQGNSA. The CDR3 is 17 amino acids.

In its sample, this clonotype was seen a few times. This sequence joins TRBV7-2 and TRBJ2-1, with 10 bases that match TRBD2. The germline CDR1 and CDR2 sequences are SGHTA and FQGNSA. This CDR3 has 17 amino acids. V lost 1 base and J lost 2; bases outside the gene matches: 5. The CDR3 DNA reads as TGTGCCAGCAGCTTAGTTAACCTAGCGGGGGCCTACAATGAGCAGTTCTTC. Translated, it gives CASSLVNLAGAYNEQFF.

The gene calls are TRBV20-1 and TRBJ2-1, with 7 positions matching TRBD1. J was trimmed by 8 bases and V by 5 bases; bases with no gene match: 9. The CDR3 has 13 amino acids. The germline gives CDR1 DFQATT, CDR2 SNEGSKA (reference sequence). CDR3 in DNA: TGCAGTGCTTTTAAGCACAGGGGCGATGAGCAGTTCTTC. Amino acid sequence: CSAFKHRGDEQFF.

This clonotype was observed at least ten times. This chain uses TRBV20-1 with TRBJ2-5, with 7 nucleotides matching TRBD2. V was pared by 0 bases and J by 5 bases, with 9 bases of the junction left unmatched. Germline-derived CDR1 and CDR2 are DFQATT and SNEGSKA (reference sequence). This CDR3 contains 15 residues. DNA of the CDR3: TGCAGTGCTAGAGATGGGGCGGGAGTCGGGGAGACCCAGTACTTC. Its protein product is CSARDGAGVGETQYF.

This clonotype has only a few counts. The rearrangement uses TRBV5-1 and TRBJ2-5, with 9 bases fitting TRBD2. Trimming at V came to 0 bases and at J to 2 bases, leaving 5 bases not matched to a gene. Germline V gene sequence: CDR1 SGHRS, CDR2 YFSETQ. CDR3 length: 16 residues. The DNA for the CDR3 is TGCGCCAGCAGCTTGGTTGGAGCGGGAGGTCAAGAGACCCAGTACTTC. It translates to CASSLVGAGGQETQYF.

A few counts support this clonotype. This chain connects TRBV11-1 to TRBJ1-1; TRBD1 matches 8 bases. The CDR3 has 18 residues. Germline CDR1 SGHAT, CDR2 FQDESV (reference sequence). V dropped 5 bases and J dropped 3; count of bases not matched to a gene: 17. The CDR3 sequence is CASSPLGQGVGLDTEAFF. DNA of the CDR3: TGTGCCAGCAGCCCACTTGGACAGGGAGTAGGGCTGGACACTGAAGCTTTCTTT. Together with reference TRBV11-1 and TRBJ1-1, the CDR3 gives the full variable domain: EAEVAQSPRYKITEKSQAVAFWCDPISGHATLYWYRQILGQGPELLVQFQDESVVDDSQLPKDRFSAERLKGVDSTLKIQPAELGDSAMYLCASSPLGQGVGLDTEAFFGQGTRLTVV.

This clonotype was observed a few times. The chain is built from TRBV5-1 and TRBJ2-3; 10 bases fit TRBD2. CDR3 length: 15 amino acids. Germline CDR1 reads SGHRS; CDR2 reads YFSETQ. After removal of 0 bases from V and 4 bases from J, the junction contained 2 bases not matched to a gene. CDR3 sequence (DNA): TGCGCCAGCAGCTTGGAGGGACTAGCGTCAGATACGCAGTATTTT. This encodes CASSLEGLASDTQYF.

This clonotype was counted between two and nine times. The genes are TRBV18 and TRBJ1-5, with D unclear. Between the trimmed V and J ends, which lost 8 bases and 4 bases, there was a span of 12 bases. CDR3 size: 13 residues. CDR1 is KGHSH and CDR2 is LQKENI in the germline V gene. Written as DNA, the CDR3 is TGTGCCAGCGGGAACGAACAGAATCAGCCCCAGCATTTT. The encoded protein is CASGNEQNQPQHF. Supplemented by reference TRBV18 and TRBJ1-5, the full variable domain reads NAGVMQNPRHLVRRRGQEARLRCSPMKGHSHVYWYRQLPEEGLKFMVYLQKENIIDESGMPKERFSAEFPKEGPSILRIQQVVRGDSAAYFCASGNEQNQPQHFGDGTRLSIL.

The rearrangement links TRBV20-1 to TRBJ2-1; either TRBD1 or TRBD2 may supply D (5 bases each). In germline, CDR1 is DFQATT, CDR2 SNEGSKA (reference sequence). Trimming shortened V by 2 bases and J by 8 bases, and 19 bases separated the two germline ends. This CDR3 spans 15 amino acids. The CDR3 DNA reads TGCAGTGCTAGACTCGTCGTCGGGGCACCGGATGAGCAGTTCTTC. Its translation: CSARLVVGAPDEQFF.

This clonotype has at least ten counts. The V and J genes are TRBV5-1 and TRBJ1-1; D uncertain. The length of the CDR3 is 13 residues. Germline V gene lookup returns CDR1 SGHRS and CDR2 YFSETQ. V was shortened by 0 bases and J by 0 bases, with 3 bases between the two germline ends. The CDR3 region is CASSLDVNTEAFF. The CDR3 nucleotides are TGCGCCAGCAGCTTGGATGTGAACACTGAAGCTTTCTTT.

CDR3 nucleotide sequence: TGTGCCAGCAGTCTCCGGGACAGGGTGAACACTGAAGCTTTCTTT. This encodes CASSLRDRVNTEAFF. The genes are TRBV27 and TRBJ1-1, with TRBD1 matching 9 bases. The CDR3 contains 15 residues. Germline assignment: CDR1 MNHEY and CDR2 SMNVEV (reference sequence). The J segment lost 0 bases and the V segment lost 5 bases, leaving 4 bases of the junction unmatched.

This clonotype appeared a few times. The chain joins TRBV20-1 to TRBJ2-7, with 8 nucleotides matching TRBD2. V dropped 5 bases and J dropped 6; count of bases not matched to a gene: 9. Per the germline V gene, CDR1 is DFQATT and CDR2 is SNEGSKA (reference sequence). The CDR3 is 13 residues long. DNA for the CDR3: TGCAGTGCTCGGAGCGGGAGTATACTCGAGCAGTACTTC. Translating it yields CSARSGSILEQYF.

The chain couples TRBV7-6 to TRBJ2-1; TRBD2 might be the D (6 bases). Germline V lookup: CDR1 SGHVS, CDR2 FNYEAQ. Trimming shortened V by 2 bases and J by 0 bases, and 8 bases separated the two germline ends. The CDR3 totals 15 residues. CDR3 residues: CASSLTGVSYNEQFF. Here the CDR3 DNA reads TGTGCCAGCAGCTTAACGGGGGTCTCCTACAATGAGCAGTTCTTC.

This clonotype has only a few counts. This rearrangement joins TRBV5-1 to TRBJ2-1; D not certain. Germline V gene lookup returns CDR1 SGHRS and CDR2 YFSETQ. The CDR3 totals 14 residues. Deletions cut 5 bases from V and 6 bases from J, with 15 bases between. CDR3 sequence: CASSGRVAFNEQFF. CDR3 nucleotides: TGCGCCAGCAGTGGACGAGTAGCCTTCAATGAGCAGTTCTTC. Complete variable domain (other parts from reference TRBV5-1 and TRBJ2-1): KAGVTQTPRYLIKTRGQQVTLSCSPISGHRSVSWYQQTPGQGLQFLFEYFSETQRNKGNFPGRFSGRQFSNSRSEMNVSTLELGDSALYLCASSGRVAFNEQFFGPGTRLTVL.

The DNA of the CDR3 is TGTGCCATCAGTACGGGAGAACATCAGCCCCAGCATTTT. It encodes CAISTGEHQPQHF. The chain combines TRBV10-3 with TRBJ1-5; D unresolved. CDR3 size: 13 residues. The germline V gene has CDR1 ENHRY and CDR2 SYGVKD. With 5 bases removed from V and 5 bases from J, the gap between germline ends came to 10 bases.

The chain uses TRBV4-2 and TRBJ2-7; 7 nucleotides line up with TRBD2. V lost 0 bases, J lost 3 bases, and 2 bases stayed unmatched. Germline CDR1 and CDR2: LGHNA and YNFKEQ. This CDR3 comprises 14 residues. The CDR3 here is CASSQDASGYEQYF. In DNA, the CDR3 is TGTGCCAGCAGCCAAGATGCTAGCGGCTACGAGCAGTACTTC.

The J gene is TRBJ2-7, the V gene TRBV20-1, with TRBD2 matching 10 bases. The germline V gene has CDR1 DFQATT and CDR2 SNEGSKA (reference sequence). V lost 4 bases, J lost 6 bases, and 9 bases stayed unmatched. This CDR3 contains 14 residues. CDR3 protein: CSATARVAGGEQYF. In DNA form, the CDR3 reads TGCAGTGCTACGGCCCGTGTAGCGGGAGGCGAGCAGTACTTC.